Shown below are 12 T cell receptor beta chains from a single sample sequenced in a study of T-cell memory formation after mild COVID-19. TCRdb passed the 5' RACE reads through MiXCR, listing each CDR3 protein once. The sample contains hundreds of thousands of distinct CDR3 sequences, 14% of which appear only once. The sequenced sample was PBMCs or a T cell subset sorted from them (not recorded which). These receptors were collected from a man younger than 35 who had mild COVID-19 (a few samples of this study predate the infection). Cell type and time point are not known.

The rearrangement links TRBV4-3 to TRBJ2-3; the D gene could be TRBD1 or TRBD2 (6 bases each). V was clipped by 0 bases and J by 4 bases, with 17 bases between them. The CDR3 extends over 17 amino acids. The V gene's germline CDR1 is LGHNA and CDR2 YSLEER. CDR3 loop: CASSQDDGGGVADTQYF. The DNA of the CDR3 is TGCGCCAGCAGCCAAGATGACGGGGGCGGAGTGGCAGATACGCAGTATTTT.

This clonotype was counted between two and nine times. One end of the junction does not line up with germline, which may come from a read error. The chain combines TRBV20-1 with TRBJ1-2; the D gene is possibly TRBD1 (6 bases). Germline-derived CDR1 and CDR2 are DFQATT and SNEGSKA (reference sequence). This CDR3 is built from 14 residues. CDR3 in DNA: TGCAGTGCCAGAGAGACAGGCACAACTCCGGGCTACACCTTC. Its translation: CSARETGTTPGYTF.

J is TRBJ2-3 and V is TRBV12-3 or TRBV12-4, with 12 positions matching TRBD2. The CDR3 runs to 15 residues. V lost 7 bases, J lost 7 bases, and 9 bases stayed unmatched. CDR3 sequence reads: CASTIRGTSGHTQYF. In DNA form, the CDR3 reads TGTGCCAGCACCATTAGGGGGACTAGCGGGCATACGCAGTATTTT.

The gene calls are TRBV25-1 and TRBJ1-4, with D unresolved. Germline loops: CDR1 MGHDK, CDR2 SYGVNS. Trimming shortened V by 6 bases and J by 0 bases, and 8 bases separated the two germline ends. The CDR3 runs 14 residues. The CDR3 nucleotides are TGTGCCAGCAGCCCTGCTCCAACTAATGAAAAACTGTTTTTT. Translation: CASSPAPTNEKLFF.

This clonotype has more than one count but fewer than ten. The J gene is TRBJ2-1, the V gene TRBV5-1; D is undetermined. The germline V gene has CDR1 SGHRS and CDR2 YFSETQ. The CDR3 is made up of 13 amino acids. V was shortened by 7 bases and J by 1 base, with 9 bases between the two germline ends. The CDR3 region has the DNA TGCGCCAGCGGAGCTGAATCCTACAATGAGCAGTTCTTC. Residues: CASGAESYNEQFF.

At least ten counts were recorded for this clonotype. J is TRBJ1-6 and V is TRBV7-2; D unclear. Germline CDR1 and CDR2: SGHTA and FQGNSA. Between the trimmed V and J ends, which lost 3 bases and 7 bases, there was a span of 4 bases. This CDR3 region has 12 residues. Here the CDR3 reads CASSFPNSPLHF. The DNA of the CDR3 is TGTGCCAGCAGCTTCCCGAATTCACCCCTCCACTTT.

V is TRBV7-2 and J is TRBJ1-1, with 8 bases fitting TRBD1. CDR1 is SGHTA, CDR2 FQGNSA, per germline. V lost 1 base and J lost 7; bases outside the gene matches: 5. The CDR3 is 14 residues long. CDR3 coding DNA: TGTGCCAGCAGCTTAGGTCAGGGGGCGTTTGAAGCTTTCTTT. Translated, it gives CASSLGQGAFEAFF.

This clonotype was picked up a small number of times. The chain employs TRBV7-9 and TRBJ1-2, with 12 nucleotides matching TRBD1. CDR3 size: 15 residues. The germline CDR1 and CDR2 sequences are SEHNR and FQNEAQ (reference sequence). V shed 3 bases and J 7 bases; nucleotides not matched to a gene: 6. The CDR3 coding sequence is TGTGCCAGCAGCTTCGGGGACAGGGGGCAATCTGGCTACACCTTC. Translation: CASSFGDRGQSGYTF.

This clonotype has more than one count but fewer than ten. This chain's CDR3 is CASSDGVFQETQYF. The CDR3 DNA sequence: TGTGCCAGCAGTGACGGGGTGTTTCAAGAGACCCAGTACTTC. The chain links TRBV28 to TRBJ2-5; D might be TRBD2 (5 bases). V lost 5 bases to trimming and J lost 2 bases, with 12 bases between them. Germline CDR1 MDHEN, CDR2 SYDVKM. This CDR3 spans 14 amino acids.

The chain carries TRBV27 and TRBJ1-4; D ambiguous. CDR1 is MNHEY, CDR2 SMNVEV, per germline (reference sequence). CDR3 length: 11 amino acids. Trimming left V 0 bases short and J 11 bases short, with 4 bases between. The CDR3 is CASSLSGKLFF. CDR3 DNA sequence: TGTGCCAGCAGTTTATCTGGGAAACTGTTTTTT.

This clonotype was detected a few times. The chain uses TRBV5-8 and TRBJ1-4; no clear D. Germline V gene data show CDR1 as SGHTS and CDR2 as YDEGEE. V was trimmed by 1 base and J by 7 bases, leaving 8 bases between them. The CDR3 runs to 13 residues. For the CDR3, the DNA is TGTGCCAGCAGCTTGATTTCAGGTGAAAAACTGTTTTTT. Residues: CASSLISGEKLFF.

This clonotype was seen a few times. The rearrangement uses TRBV7-9 and TRBJ2-4, with D unclear. Deletions cut 1 base from V and 12 bases from J, with 10 bases between. The germline gives CDR1 SEHNR, CDR2 FQNEAQ (reference sequence). This CDR3 contains 12 residues. The CDR3 region is CASSLDGTGQYF. The CDR3 region has the DNA TGTGCCAGCAGCTTAGACGGAACCGGTCAGTACTTC.